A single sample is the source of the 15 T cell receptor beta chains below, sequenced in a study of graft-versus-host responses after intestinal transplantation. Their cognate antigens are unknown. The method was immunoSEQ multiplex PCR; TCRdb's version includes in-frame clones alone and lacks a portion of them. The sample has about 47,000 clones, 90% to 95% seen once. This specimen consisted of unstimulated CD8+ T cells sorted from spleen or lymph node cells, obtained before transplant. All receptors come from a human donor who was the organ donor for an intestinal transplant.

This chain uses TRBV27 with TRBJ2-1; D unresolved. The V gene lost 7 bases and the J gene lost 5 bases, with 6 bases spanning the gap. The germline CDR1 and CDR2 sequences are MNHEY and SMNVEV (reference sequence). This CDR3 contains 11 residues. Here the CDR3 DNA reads TGTGCCAGCAAATCCCACAATGAGCAGTTCTTC. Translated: CASKSHNEQFF.

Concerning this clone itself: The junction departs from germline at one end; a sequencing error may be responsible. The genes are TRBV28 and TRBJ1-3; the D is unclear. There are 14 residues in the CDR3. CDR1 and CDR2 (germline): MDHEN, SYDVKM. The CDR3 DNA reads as TGTGCCAGCAGTCTTTTAGGCTCTGGAAGCACCATATATTTT. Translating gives CASSLLGSGSTIYF.

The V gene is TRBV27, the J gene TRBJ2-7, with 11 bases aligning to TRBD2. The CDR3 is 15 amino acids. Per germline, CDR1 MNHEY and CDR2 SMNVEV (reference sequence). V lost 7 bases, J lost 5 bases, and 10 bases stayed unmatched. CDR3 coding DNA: TGTGCCAGCAACAGATATAGCGGGGGGGACCACGAGCAGTACTTC. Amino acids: CASNRYSGGDHEQYF.

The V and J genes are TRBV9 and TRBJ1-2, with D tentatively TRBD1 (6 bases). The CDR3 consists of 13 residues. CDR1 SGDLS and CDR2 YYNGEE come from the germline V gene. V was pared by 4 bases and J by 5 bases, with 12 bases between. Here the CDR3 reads CASSSGDKYGYTF. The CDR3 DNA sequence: TGTGCCAGCAGCTCAGGGGACAAATATGGCTACACCTTC.

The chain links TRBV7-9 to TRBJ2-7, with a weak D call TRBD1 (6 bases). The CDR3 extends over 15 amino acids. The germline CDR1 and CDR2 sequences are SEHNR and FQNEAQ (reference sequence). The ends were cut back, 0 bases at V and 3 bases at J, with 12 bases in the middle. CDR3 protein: CASSLAPGQNYEQYF. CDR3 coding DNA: TGTGCCAGCAGCTTAGCGCCGGGACAAAACTACGAGCAGTACTTC.

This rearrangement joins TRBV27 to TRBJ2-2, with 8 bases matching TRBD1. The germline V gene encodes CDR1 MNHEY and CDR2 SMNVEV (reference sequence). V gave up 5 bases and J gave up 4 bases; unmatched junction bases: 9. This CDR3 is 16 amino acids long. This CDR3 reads CASSVTGGHSTGELFF. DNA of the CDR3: TGTGCCAGCAGTGTCACAGGGGGACATAGCACCGGGGAGCTGTTTTTT.

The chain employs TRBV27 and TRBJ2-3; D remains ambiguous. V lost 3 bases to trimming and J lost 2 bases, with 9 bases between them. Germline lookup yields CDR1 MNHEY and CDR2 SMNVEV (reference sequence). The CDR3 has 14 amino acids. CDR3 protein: CASSLLIPTDTQYF. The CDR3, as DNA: TGTGCCAGCAGTTTGCTAATCCCCACAGATACGCAGTATTTT.

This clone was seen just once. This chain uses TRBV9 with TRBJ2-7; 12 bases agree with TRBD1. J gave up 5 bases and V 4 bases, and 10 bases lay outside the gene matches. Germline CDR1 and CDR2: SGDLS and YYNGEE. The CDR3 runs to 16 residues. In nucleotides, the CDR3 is TGTGCCAGCAGCCTTAGCCCGGGACAGGGGGCTCACGAGCAGTACTTC. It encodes CASSLSPGQGAHEQYF.

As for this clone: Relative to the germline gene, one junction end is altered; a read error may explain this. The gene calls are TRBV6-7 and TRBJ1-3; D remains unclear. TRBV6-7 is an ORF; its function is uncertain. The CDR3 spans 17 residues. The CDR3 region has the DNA TGTGCCAGCCCAACCCGTACGGGATTAATCTCTCGAAACACCATATATTTT. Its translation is CASPTRTGLISRNTIYF.

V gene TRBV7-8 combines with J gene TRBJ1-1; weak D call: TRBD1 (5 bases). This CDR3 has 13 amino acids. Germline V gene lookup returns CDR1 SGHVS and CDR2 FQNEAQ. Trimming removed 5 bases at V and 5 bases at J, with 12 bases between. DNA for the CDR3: TGTGCCAGCAGCCAACGGGGCGGGACTGAAGCTTTCTTT. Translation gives CASSQRGGTEAFF.

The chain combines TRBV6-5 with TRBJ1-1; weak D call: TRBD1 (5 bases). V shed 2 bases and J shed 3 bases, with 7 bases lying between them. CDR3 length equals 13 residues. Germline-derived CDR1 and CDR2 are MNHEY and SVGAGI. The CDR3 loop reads CASSYQGYTEAFF. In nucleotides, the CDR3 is TGTGCCAGCAGTTACCAGGGATACACTGAAGCTTTCTTT.

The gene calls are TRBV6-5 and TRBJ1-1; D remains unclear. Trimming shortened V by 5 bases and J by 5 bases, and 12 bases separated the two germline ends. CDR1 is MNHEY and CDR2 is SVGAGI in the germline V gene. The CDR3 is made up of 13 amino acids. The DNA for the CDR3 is TGTGCCAGCAGTCCCCCAGGTGGTACTGAAGCTTTCTTT. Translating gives CASSPPGGTEAFF.

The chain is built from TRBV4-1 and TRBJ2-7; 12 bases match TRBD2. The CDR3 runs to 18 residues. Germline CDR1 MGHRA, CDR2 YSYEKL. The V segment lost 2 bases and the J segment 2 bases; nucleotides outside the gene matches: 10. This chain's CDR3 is CASSQPLAGGEKAYEQYF. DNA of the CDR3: TGCGCCAGCAGCCAACCACTAGCGGGGGGCGAGAAAGCCTACGAGCAGTACTTC.

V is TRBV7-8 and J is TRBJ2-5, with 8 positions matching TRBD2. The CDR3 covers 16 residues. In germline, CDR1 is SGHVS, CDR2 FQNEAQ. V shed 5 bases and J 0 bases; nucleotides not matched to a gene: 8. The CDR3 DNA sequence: TGTGCCAGCAGCCCACGGATAGCGGGGAACCAAGAGACCCAGTACTTC. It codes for CASSPRIAGNQETQYF.

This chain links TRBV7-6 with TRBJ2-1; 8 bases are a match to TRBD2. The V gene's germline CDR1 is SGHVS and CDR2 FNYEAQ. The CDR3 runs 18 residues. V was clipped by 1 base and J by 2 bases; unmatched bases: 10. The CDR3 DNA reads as TGTGCCAGCAGCTTAGTATCCGGCGGGGGGCCTACCTACAATGAGCAGTTCTTC. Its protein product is CASSLVSGGGPTYNEQFF.